The 27 T cell receptor beta chains below were found in one sample sequenced in a study of blood T cell repertoires in COVID-19. Assay used: immunoSEQ multiplex PCR; TCRdb lists only in-frame clones, some missing. Of a few hundred thousand clones in the sample, 90% were seen once. The sequencing sample was made of peripheral blood. The receptors were sampled from a woman aged 40 to 55 with COVID-19, enrolled during active disease.

The rearrangement joins TRBV25-1 to TRBJ1-1, with TRBD1 as a possible D gene (6 bases). This CDR3 comprises 15 residues. Germline V lookup: CDR1 MGHDK, CDR2 SYGVNS. Deletions cut 2 bases from V and 3 bases from J, with 13 bases between. The CDR3 DNA sequence: TGTGCCAGCAGTGAACCGGGGAAGGGGGACACTGAAGCTTTCTTT. Translating gives CASSEPGKGDTEAFF.

V and J are TRBV5-1 and TRBJ1-4; 10 nucleotides match TRBD1. Trimming at V came to 4 bases and at J to 8 bases, leaving 8 bases not matched to a gene. The germline V gene encodes CDR1 SGHRS and CDR2 YFSETQ. The length of the CDR3 is 15 residues. CDR3 nucleotides: TGCGCCAGCAGCCCGGGACAGGGGTGGGTGGAAAAACTGTTTTTT. It yields the protein CASSPGQGWVEKLFF.

This chain joins TRBV3-1 (or the pseudogene TRBV3-2) and TRBJ1-1, with D perhaps TRBD1 (6 bases). V shed 1 base and J shed 4 bases, with 13 bases lying between them. The CDR3 spans 15 residues. Looked up from germline, CDR1 is LGHDT and CDR2 is YNNKEL (reference sequence). The CDR3 loop is CASSQGGPGFTEAFF. Here the CDR3 DNA reads TGTGCCAGCAGCCAAGGGGGGCCTGGTTTCACTGAAGCTTTCTTT.

The chain combines TRBV5-4 with TRBJ1-1; D may be TRBD1 (5 bases). This CDR3 comprises 15 residues. The V end was cut by 3 bases, the J end by 2 bases, with 14 bases between. Per the germline V gene, CDR1 is SGHNT and CDR2 is YYREEE (reference sequence). The CDR3 sequence: CASSSPGGGNTEAFF. The CDR3, as DNA: TGTGCCAGCAGCTCTCCCGGGGGTGGCAACACTGAAGCTTTCTTT.

The chain links TRBV6-5 to TRBJ1-4, with D unclear. This CDR3 is 14 amino acids long. V lost 5 bases and J 0 bases, leaving 7 bases between the germline ends. Looked up from germline, CDR1 is MNHEY and CDR2 is SVGAGI. The CDR3 reads CASSPTATNEKLFF. DNA for the CDR3: TGTGCCAGCAGTCCCACTGCAACTAATGAAAAACTGTTTTTT.

The V and J genes are TRBV28 and TRBJ2-1; D may be TRBD1 (6 bases). Looked up from germline, CDR1 is MDHEN and CDR2 is SYDVKM. The CDR3 length is 15 residues. Deletions cut 3 bases from V and 9 bases from J, with 18 bases between. The CDR3: CASSFGDRKMIEQFF. The CDR3 coding sequence is TGTGCCAGCAGTTTTGGAGACAGGAAAATGATTGAGCAGTTCTTC.

The gene calls are TRBV11-2 and TRBJ2-7; D remains unclear. Trimming removed 1 base at V and 6 bases at J, with 16 bases between. The CDR3 runs to 15 residues. Germline V gene lookup returns CDR1 SGHAT and CDR2 FQNNGV. CDR3 protein: CASSLAAGHGSEQYF. The CDR3 bases are TGTGCCAGCAGCTTAGCGGCAGGTCATGGTAGCGAGCAGTACTTC.

The chain carries TRBV4-3 and TRBJ2-1, with 7 bases aligning to TRBD2. Germline assignment: CDR1 LGHNA and CDR2 YSLEER. J was trimmed by 8 bases and V by 2 bases; bases with no gene match: 3. The CDR3 extends over 13 amino acids. The CDR3 coding sequence is TGCGCCAGCAGCCAATTTAGCGGGTATGAGCAGTTCTTC. This sequence encodes CASSQFSGYEQFF.

V and J are TRBV7-3 and TRBJ2-7; 7 positions match TRBD2. Germline V CDR1 and CDR2: SGHTA, FQGTGA. This CDR3 region has 15 residues. The junction had 11 bases not matched to a gene; V was cut back by 5 bases and J by 4 bases. CDR3 DNA: TGTGCCAGCAGCCCCCGCCTAGCGGAGCCTTACGAGCAGTACTTC. Amino acids: CASSPRLAEPYEQYF.

The V and J genes are TRBV5-1 and TRBJ2-2, with 14 bases identical to TRBD2. Germline CDR1 reads SGHRS; CDR2 reads YFSETQ. This CDR3 region has 21 residues. Unmatched junction bases numbered 17, after V lost 3 bases and J lost 4 bases. The chain's CDR3 is CASSSGLAGGPVPASTGELFF. CDR3 coding DNA: TGCGCCAGCAGCTCTGGACTAGCGGGAGGACCCGTCCCGGCTAGCACCGGGGAGCTGTTTTTT.

CDR3 nucleotide sequence: TGTGCCAGCAGCCATACAGTAGCCAAAAACATTCAGTACTTC. Amino acid sequence: CASSHTVAKNIQYF. The J gene is TRBJ2-4, the V gene TRBV7-8; D is ambiguous. Between the trimmed V and J ends, which lost 5 bases and 0 bases, there was a span of 8 bases. In germline, CDR1 is SGHVS, CDR2 FQNEAQ. This CDR3 has 14 amino acids.

The chain carries TRBV7-2 and TRBJ1-2, with D perhaps matching TRBD1 (5 bases). The V end lost 5 bases, the J end lost 2 bases, and 15 bases lay between the germline ends. Germline CDR1 is SGHTA and CDR2 is FQGNSA. The CDR3 is made up of 15 amino acids. The CDR3 here is CASSQSRVLNYGYTF. CDR3 coding DNA: TGTGCCAGCAGCCAATCCAGGGTCTTGAACTATGGCTACACCTTC.

V gene TRBV27 combines with J gene TRBJ2-1; 8 bases are a match to TRBD2. The CDR3 spans 17 residues. The J segment lost 4 bases and the V segment lost 2 bases, leaving 10 bases of the junction unmatched. Germline CDR1 and CDR2: MNHEY and SMNVEV (reference sequence). CDR3 region: CASSLRVREGFYNEQFF. The CDR3 region has the DNA TGTGCCAGCAGTTTAAGGGTACGGGAGGGCTTTTACAATGAGCAGTTCTTC.

With respect to this clone: This sample includes further DNA sequences coding for the same CDR3. V and J are TRBV7-9 and TRBJ2-7; D remains ambiguous. CDR3 size: 11 residues. Germline values: CDR1 SEHNR, CDR2 FQNEAQ (reference sequence). Between the trimmed V and J ends, which lost 4 bases and 2 bases, there was a span of 3 bases. Written as DNA, the CDR3 is TGTGCCAGCAGCTACACCTACGAGCAGTACTTC. This gives the protein CASSYTYEQYF. The entire variable domain, with the rest obtained from reference TRBV7-9 and TRBJ2-7, is as follows: DTGVSQNPRHKITKRGQNVTFRCDPISEHNRLYWYRQTLGQGPEFLTYFQNEAQLEKSRLLSDRFSAERPKGSFSTLEIQRTEQGDSAMYLCASSYTYEQYFGPGTRLTVT.

V and J are TRBV5-3 and TRBJ2-2; tentatively, D is TRBD2 (6 bases). TRBV5-3 is an open reading frame, and its role is uncertain. V gave up 4 bases and J gave up 6 bases, with 28 bases separating them. The CDR3 is made up of 19 amino acids. The CDR3 here is CARSHLGGLQRTHPGELFF. In DNA, the CDR3 is TGTGCCAGAAGCCACCTCGGAGGGCTCCAAAGGACACACCCCGGGGAGCTGTTTTTT.

The genes are TRBV28 and TRBJ1-1; tentatively, D is TRBD1 (6 bases). This CDR3 has 15 amino acids. V lost 4 bases to trimming and J lost 5 bases, with 17 bases between them. Germline lookup yields CDR1 MDHEN and CDR2 SYDVKM. The CDR3 is CASSSPTGFLTEAFF. The CDR3 nucleotides read TGTGCCAGCAGTTCTCCTACAGGGTTTCTGACTGAAGCTTTCTTT.

The chain combines TRBV30 with TRBJ1-2; 11 nucleotides match TRBD1. Germline trimming cut 2 bases from V and 11 bases from J; bases unmatched to any gene: 7. Per germline, CDR1 GTSNPN and CDR2 SVGIG (reference sequence). This CDR3 spans 13 amino acids. CDR3 sequence: CAWSPSGQGAYTF. The CDR3 nucleotides read TGTGCCTGGAGTCCTTCTGGACAGGGGGCTTACACCTTC.

The chain is built from TRBV4-3 and TRBJ2-7; D uncertain. This CDR3 comprises 14 residues. Germline V gene data show CDR1 as LGHNA and CDR2 as YSLEER. V was pared by 0 bases and J by 5 bases, with 11 bases between. CDR3 protein: CASSQDEDKDEQYF. Here the CDR3 DNA reads TGCGCCAGCAGCCAAGACGAAGACAAAGACGAGCAGTACTTC.

This rearrangement joins TRBV4-3 to TRBJ1-5; no clear D gene. The CDR3 is 15 residues long. The ends were cut back, 0 bases at V and 0 bases at J, with 6 bases in the middle. Per the germline V gene, CDR1 is LGHNA and CDR2 is YSLEER. In nucleotides, the CDR3 is TGCGCCAGCAGCCAAGATAACGGTAGCAATCAGCCCCAGCATTTT. It is translated as CASSQDNGSNQPQHF.

The rearrangement uses TRBV5-1 and TRBJ2-7, with 10 bases fitting TRBD1. The CDR3 runs to 15 residues. In germline, CDR1 is SGHRS, CDR2 YFSETQ. V dropped 1 base and J dropped 5; count of bases not matched to a gene: 6. The CDR3 here is CASSLLPGQGHEQYF. CDR3 nucleotide sequence: TGCGCCAGCAGCTTGCTCCCGGGACAGGGGCACGAGCAGTACTTC.

This chain joins TRBV28 and TRBJ1-2; no definite D call. Trimming pared 4 bases from V and 7 bases from J, leaving 10 bases between. CDR1 and CDR2 from the germline V gene are MDHEN and SYDVKM. This CDR3 spans 12 amino acids. CDR3: CASSSTTGGYTF. As DNA, the CDR3 is TGTGCCAGCAGTTCGACGACGGGTGGCTACACCTTC.

The chain uses TRBV7-8 and TRBJ1-2, with a possible D match to TRBD1 (5 bases). The CDR3 runs 13 residues. The ends were cut back, 1 base at V and 7 bases at J, with 10 bases in the middle. The germline CDR1 and CDR2 sequences are SGHVS and FQNEAQ. The DNA for the CDR3 is TGTGCCAGCAGCTTAGATTTAAGGGGTGGCTACACCTTC. Protein sequence: CASSLDLRGGYTF.

This chain links TRBV5-1 with TRBJ1-2; the D is unclear. The CDR3 has 13 residues. V gave up 4 bases and J gave up 8 bases, with 15 bases separating them. CDR1 is SGHRS and CDR2 is YFSETQ in the germline V gene. In DNA, the CDR3 is TGCGCCAGCAGCCCGACACCCCCCGGAGGCTACACCTTC. It specifies CASSPTPPGGYTF.

This chain uses TRBV7-9 with TRBJ2-1; 16 positions match TRBD2. V dropped 5 bases and J dropped 8; count of bases not matched to a gene: 9. CDR3 length: 17 residues. Germline-derived CDR1 and CDR2 are SEHNR and FQNEAQ (reference sequence). The CDR3 DNA is TGTGCCAGCAGCCCGGGACTAGCGGGGGGGCCTTGGTATGAGCAGTTCTTC. It is translated as CASSPGLAGGPWYEQFF.

The chain has TRBV11-2 and TRBJ2-1; 10 bases agree with TRBD1. V lost 4 bases and J lost 10; bases outside the gene matches: 10. The V gene's germline CDR1 is SGHAT and CDR2 FQNNGV. This CDR3 has 15 amino acids. The CDR3 loop reads CASSSHRTGGTEQFF. The CDR3 bases are TGTGCCAGCAGCTCTCACAGGACAGGGGGGACAGAGCAGTTCTTC.

About this clone itself: Other DNA sequences in this sample translate to the same CDR3. The chain carries TRBV7-3 and TRBJ1-1; TRBD1 agrees at 7 bases. The CDR3 has 13 residues. The V gene end was trimmed by 1 base and the J gene end by 5 bases; junction bases not matched to a gene: 1. CDR1 and CDR2 from the germline V gene are SGHTA and FQGTGA. CDR3 amino acids: CASSLRQGTEAFF. CDR3 sequence (DNA): TGTGCCAGCAGCTTAAGACAGGGTACTGAAGCTTTCTTT.

The chain carries TRBV5-1 and TRBJ1-1; D remains ambiguous. V was cut by 1 base and J by 5 bases, with 15 bases left in between. This CDR3 is 15 amino acids long. The V gene's germline CDR1 is SGHRS and CDR2 YFSETQ. CDR3 residues: CASSLLWPIDTEAFF. As DNA, the CDR3 is TGCGCCAGCAGCTTGTTGTGGCCCATCGATACTGAAGCTTTCTTT.